Listed here are 24 T cell receptor beta chains from one sample, sequenced in a study of sequential checkpoint blockade in melanoma. Sample treatment: randomized to nivolumab then ipilimumab (arm A) or the reverse (arm B). Produced via immunoSEQ multiplex PCR; TCRdb's table is partial and in-frame only. The repertoire holds roughly 17,000 clones, with 73% as singletons. Sequences were derived from CD8+ T cells sorted from blood (inferred from file names), sampled from a patient given nivolumab and ipilimumab in sequence. The receptors stem from a human donor with melanoma.

A few counts support this clone. The chain has TRBV7-9 and TRBJ1-4; the match to TRBD1 covers 9 bases. There are 14 residues in the CDR3. CDR1 and CDR2 from the germline V gene are SEHNR and FQNEAQ (reference sequence). Germline trimming cut 5 bases from V and 8 bases from J; bases unmatched to any gene: 6. CDR3 in amino acids: CASSPGTGQEKLFF. CDR3 DNA: TGTGCCAGCAGCCCGGGGACAGGGCAGGAAAAACTGTTTTTT.

This clone was seen only a few times. At one of its ends the junction is not consistent with the germline gene, which may arise from a read error. The V call is TRBV6-4, the J call TRBJ2-1; a possible D gene is TRBD2 (6 bases). The germline V gene has CDR1 MRHNA and CDR2 SNTAGT. This CDR3 comprises 16 residues. CDR3: CAISGSPEGSNNEQFF. Here the CDR3 DNA reads TGTGCCATCAGTGGATCCCCGGAGGGCAGCAACAATGAGCAGTTCTTC.

The J gene is TRBJ2-5, the V gene TRBV25-1; 8 bases agree with TRBD1. V shed 4 bases and J 5 bases; nucleotides not matched to a gene: 6. This CDR3 has 14 amino acids. CDR1 is MGHDK and CDR2 is SYGVNS in the germline V gene. The CDR3 here is CASSARTGPETQYF. The CDR3 coding sequence is TGTGCCAGCAGTGCCCGGACAGGGCCCGAGACCCAGTACTTC.

This clone was seen only a few times. The chain has TRBV11-2 and TRBJ2-5, with TRBD2 matching 7 bases. CDR3 length: 14 amino acids. The germline gives CDR1 SGHAT, CDR2 FQNNGV. V trimming: 5 bases; J trimming: 4 bases; junction bases outside the gene matches: 7. This chain's CDR3 is CASSVVGGGETQYF. The CDR3, as DNA: TGTGCCAGCAGCGTCGTGGGCGGGGGAGAGACCCAGTACTTC.

This clone was seen more than once but under ten times. The rearrangement joins TRBV6-4 to TRBJ1-1; 9 nucleotides agree with TRBD1. The J segment lost 11 bases and the V segment lost 2 bases, leaving 6 bases of the junction unmatched. Per germline, CDR1 MRHNA and CDR2 SNTAGT. The CDR3 contains 13 residues. The CDR3 DNA is TGTGCCAGCAGTGACGGGACAGGGCCGAGGGCTTTCTTT. It yields the protein CASSDGTGPRAFF.

This chain connects TRBV9 to TRBJ2-2; 9 bases align to TRBD1. Unmatched junction bases numbered 11, after V lost 4 bases and J lost 4 bases. Per the germline V gene, CDR1 is SGDLS and CDR2 is YYNGEE. The CDR3 length is 17 residues. DNA of the CDR3: TGTGCCAGCAGCCCCCTCCGGGACAGGGATGCCACCGGGGAGCTGTTTTTT. Its translation is CASSPLRDRDATGELFF.

The chain has TRBV19 and TRBJ1-2; TRBD1 aligns across 9 bases. V lost 4 bases to trimming and J lost 4 bases; unmatched junction nucleotides: 7. CDR3 length equals 15 residues. CDR1 and CDR2 (germline): LNHDA, SQIVND (reference sequence). This CDR3 is CASSTGQGSGYGYTF. CDR3 nucleotide sequence: TGTGCCAGTAGTACCGGACAGGGGTCAGGCTATGGCTACACCTTC.

The chain employs TRBV6-1 and TRBJ1-6; D uncertain. V lost 6 bases and J 0 bases, leaving 9 bases between the germline ends. The germline V gene has CDR1 MNHNS and CDR2 SASEGT. The CDR3 consists of 15 residues. This CDR3 is CASRSPSSYNSPLHF. DNA of the CDR3: TGTGCCAGCAGATCACCGAGCTCCTATAATTCACCCCTCCACTTT.

V and J are TRBV6-4 and TRBJ1-2; TRBD1 matches 11 bases. This CDR3 is built from 15 residues. J was trimmed by 9 bases and V by 3 bases; bases with no gene match: 9. CDR1 MRHNA and CDR2 SNTAGT come from the germline V gene. CDR3: CASSDSPGTGGRYTF. The CDR3 DNA follows: TGTGCCAGCAGTGATTCCCCCGGGACAGGGGGTCGCTACACCTTC.

This clone was seen a few times. The chain has TRBV7-6 and TRBJ2-1, with D tentatively TRBD2 (5 bases). The CDR3 is made up of 14 amino acids. Germline V gene data show CDR1 as SGHVS and CDR2 as FNYEAQ. The V gene lost 0 bases and the J gene lost 4 bases, with 7 bases spanning the gap. The CDR3 bases are TGTGCCAGCAGCTTAGCTGGCGGGTACAATGAGCAGTTCTTC. Protein sequence: CASSLAGGYNEQFF.

The chain is built from TRBV27 and TRBJ2-1; 10 nucleotides agree with TRBD1. Germline values: CDR1 MNHEY, CDR2 SMNVEV (reference sequence). This CDR3 has 14 residues. With V trimmed by 2 bases and J by 6 bases, 1 base remained unmatched. The CDR3 here is CASSLGTGANEQFF. The DNA of the CDR3 is TGTGCCAGCAGTTTAGGGACAGGGGCCAATGAGCAGTTCTTC.

J is TRBJ2-7 and V is TRBV5-1; TRBD2 matches 8 bases. The germline V gene encodes CDR1 SGHRS and CDR2 YFSETQ. The CDR3 is 14 residues long. The J segment lost 1 base and the V segment lost 8 bases, leaving 8 bases of the junction unmatched. CDR3 sequence (DNA): TGCGCCAGTTCGGGACCGGGGGGGTCCTACGAGCAGTACTTC. This gives the protein CASSGPGGSYEQYF.

The genes are TRBV5-8 and TRBJ2-1; 8 bases map to TRBD1. This CDR3 has 16 residues. With 0 bases clipped from V and 5 bases from J, the junction kept 7 bases outside the gene matches. The germline CDR1 and CDR2 sequences are SGHTS and YDEGEE. CDR3: CASSLGAGTGDNEQFF. The CDR3 DNA sequence: TGTGCCAGCAGCTTGGGGGCCGGGACAGGAGACAATGAGCAGTTCTTC.

By share, this clone ranks as medium-sized. The rearrangement joins TRBV19 to TRBJ1-5; weak D call: TRBD1 (5 bases). Germline CDR1 LNHDA, CDR2 SQIVND (reference sequence). V was cut by 3 bases and J by 0 bases, with 27 bases left in between. The CDR3 spans 21 residues. CDR3 bases: TGTGCCAGTAGTATCTGGGCAGGGCCCGCGGAAGTCTCATATAGCAATCAGCCCCAGCATTTT. As protein: CASSIWAGPAEVSYSNQPQHF. The whole variable domain, filled in from reference TRBV19 and TRBJ1-5, reads DGGITQSPKYLFRKEGQNVTLSCEQNLNHDAMYWYRQDPGQGLRLIYYSQIVNDFQKGDIAEGYSVSREKKESFPLTVTSAQKNPTAFYLCASSIWAGPAEVSYSNQPQHFGDGTRLSIL.

The chain is built from TRBV7-6 and TRBJ2-1, with 7 positions matching TRBD2. The ends lost 1 base at V and 1 base at J; junction bases unmatched: 1. This CDR3 comprises 15 residues. The germline V gene encodes CDR1 SGHVS and CDR2 FNYEAQ. This CDR3 reads CASSLDGGSYNEQFF. The CDR3, as DNA: TGTGCCAGCAGCTTAGACGGGGGGTCCTACAATGAGCAGTTCTTC. Based on the CDR3 plus reference TRBV7-6 and TRBJ2-1, the full variable domain is GAGVSQSPRYKVTKRGQDVALRCDPISGHVSLYWYRQALGQGPEFLTYFNYEAQQDKSGLPNDRFSAERPEGSISTLTIQRTEQRDSAMYRCASSLDGGSYNEQFFGPGTRLTVL.

This clone was detected only a few times. The chain joins TRBV4-1 to TRBJ2-3; D might be TRBD2 (5 bases). The germline V gene encodes CDR1 MGHRA and CDR2 YSYEKL. This CDR3 has 16 amino acids. Deletions cut 0 bases from V and 3 bases from J, with 13 bases between. CDR3 nucleotide sequence: TGCGCCAGCAGCCAAGAGTCCGGGGTAAGGACAGATACGCAGTATTTT. This translates into CASSQESGVRTDTQYF.

This chain connects TRBV28 to TRBJ2-7; D is unclear. V was shortened by 5 bases and J by 2 bases, with 10 bases between the two germline ends. The CDR3 has 13 amino acids. Per the germline V gene, CDR1 is MDHEN and CDR2 is SYDVKM. The CDR3 sequence: CASSLPQTYEQYF. The CDR3 nucleotides read TGTGCCAGCAGTCTCCCGCAGACCTACGAGCAGTACTTC.

V is TRBV6-5 and J is TRBJ1-4, with 9 bases matching TRBD1. The CDR3 is 15 amino acids. Per the germline V gene, CDR1 is MNHEY and CDR2 is SVGAGI. J was trimmed by 6 bases and V by 6 bases; bases with no gene match: 8. For the CDR3, the DNA is TGTGCCAGCAGCCTCTTGGGGACAGGGCATGAAAAACTGTTTTTT. It is translated as CASSLLGTGHEKLFF.

The rearrangement uses TRBV7-3 and TRBJ2-2; 8 nucleotides line up with TRBD1. The germline V gene has CDR1 SGHTA and CDR2 FQGTGA. The length of the CDR3 is 16 residues. Trimming cost V 5 bases and J 6 bases; bases outside gene matches: 11. CDR3 sequence reads: CASSPRTGTGPGELFF. The CDR3 DNA reads TGTGCCAGCAGCCCTCGGACAGGGACTGGCCCCGGGGAGCTGTTTTTT.

The chain employs TRBV29-1 and TRBJ1-1; TRBD1 might be the D (5 bases). Trimming stripped 7 bases from V and 0 bases from J, with 9 bases between. This CDR3 has 12 residues. The germline CDR1 and CDR2 sequences are SQVTM and ANQGSEA. The CDR3 sequence: CSGRVMNTEAFF. As DNA, the CDR3 is TGCAGCGGCAGGGTTATGAACACTGAAGCTTTCTTT.

The V and J genes are TRBV7-3 and TRBJ2-3; D is possibly TRBD1 (6 bases). The CDR3 sequence is 16 residues long. V shed 1 base and J shed 4 bases, with 15 bases lying between them. Germline V gene sequence: CDR1 SGHTA, CDR2 FQGTGA. The CDR3 sequence is CASSLIAGAPPDTQYF. CDR3 coding DNA: TGTGCCAGCAGCTTAATCGCAGGGGCGCCCCCAGATACGCAGTATTTT.

CDR3 in DNA: TGTGCCAGCAGTAGCGGGAGGAGTTACACCGGGGAGCTGTTTTTT. It codes for CASSSGRSYTGELFF. The chain recombines TRBV6-5 with TRBJ2-2, with 9 bases identical to TRBD2. The germline V gene has CDR1 MNHEY and CDR2 SVGAGI. V shed 5 bases and J 3 bases; nucleotides not matched to a gene: 4. CDR3 length: 15 amino acids.

This clone was seen just once. The chain combines TRBV28 with TRBJ2-7; TRBD2 agrees at 8 bases. Trimming at V came to 4 bases and at J to 0 bases, leaving 11 bases not matched to a gene. Germline V gene data show CDR1 as MDHEN and CDR2 as SYDVKM. CDR3 length: 17 amino acids. The CDR3 sequence is CASSSPFSGTSSYEQYF. DNA for the CDR3: TGTGCCAGCAGTTCCCCATTCTCCGGGACTAGCTCCTACGAGCAGTACTTC.

This chain connects TRBV27 to TRBJ1-1; 8 nucleotides match TRBD1. CDR1 and CDR2 (germline): MNHEY, SMNVEV (reference sequence). Losses at the gene ends were 5 bases for V and 0 bases for J; bases not matched to a gene: 2. This CDR3 is built from 14 residues. The CDR3: CASSPDRVNTEAFF. The CDR3, as DNA: TGTGCCAGCAGTCCGGACAGGGTGAACACTGAAGCTTTCTTT.